This T cell receptor beta chain came from a study of graft-versus-host responses after intestinal transplantation. Looking at the study overall: Recipients got multivisceral, liver-intestinal, or isolated intestinal transplants. Each patient got anti-thymocyte globulin induction, then tacrolimus and steroids for roughly 3 years.

Findings and limits, study-wide: GvH clones were identified in recipient marrow, with some first appearing in ileum or blood. Early after transplant, HvG declines were associated with peak levels of circulating GvH clones.

The method was immunoSEQ multiplex PCR; TCRdb's version includes in-frame clones alone and lacks a portion of them. The table includes 75,000 to 100,000 clones, more than 80% detected once. As to this clone: Its antigen is unidentified.

This CDR3 has 12 residues. The germline V gene encodes CDR1 MNHNS and CDR2 SASEGT. The V gene lost 6 bases and the J gene lost 5 bases, with 7 bases spanning the gap. The chain couples TRBV6-1 to TRBJ2-2, with D possibly TRBD2 on 5 matching bases. Source: PBMCs, taken 450 to 460 days after intestinal transplant. The source of this sequence is a human patient who received an intestinal transplant, so some T cells may come from the graft donor. The CDR3 spells CASSRDTGELFF. The CDR3 DNA reads as TGTGCCAGCAGCCGGGATACCGGGGAGCTGTTTTTT.